This passage covers 8 T cell receptor beta chains from one sample sequenced in a study of blood T cell repertoires in COVID-19 (TCRdb year 2020). Libraries were made using the immunoSEQ multiplex PCR assay. TCRdb carries this immuneACCESS record with in-frame sequences only. Its versions omit some clonotypes, under half of them owing to an unresolved V gene in the studies checked, with the rest unexplained. This sample comprises about 110,000 clones, 65% to 85% of them detected only once. The top ten clonotypes cover approximately 0.77% of the sample. Input material: peripheral blood. The origin of the receptors is a woman between 65 and 79 years old with acute or convalescent COVID-19.

V is TRBV27 and J is TRBJ2-1; the D gene is possibly TRBD1 (6 bases). The CDR3 totals 15 residues. The germline V gene has CDR1 MNHEY and CDR2 SMNVEV (reference sequence). The ends were cut back, 7 bases at V and 6 bases at J, with 19 bases in the middle. CDR3 protein: CASNTQGLNFNEQFF. CDR3 DNA: TGTGCCAGCAATACCCAGGGGCTTAATTTCAATGAGCAGTTCTTC.

J is TRBJ1-5 and V is TRBV19, with 10 bases lining up with TRBD1. Germline CDR1 is LNHDA and CDR2 is SQIVND (reference sequence). CDR3 size: 14 residues. The J segment lost 4 bases and the V segment lost 7 bases, leaving 4 bases of the junction unmatched. CDR3 DNA sequence: TGTGCCAGTACCCAGGGACAGGGGAATCAGCCCCAGCATTTT. This sequence encodes CASTQGQGNQPQHF.

The V and J genes are TRBV19 and TRBJ2-7, with 9 bases that match TRBD1. Germline V gene data show CDR1 as LNHDA and CDR2 as SQIVND (reference sequence). This CDR3 spans 15 amino acids. V shed 6 bases, J shed 6 bases, and the junction held 12 bases outside the gene matches. The CDR3 DNA is TGTGCCAGTAGGGGGGCCGGGACAGGGTTCGGCGAGCAGTACTTC. Protein product: CASRGAGTGFGEQYF.

Comments on this clone: Germline and junction disagree at one end, which may indicate a read error. The chain is built from TRBV6-1 and TRBJ1-1; possibly TRBD1 for D (5 bases). Germline lookup yields CDR1 MNHNS and CDR2 SASEGT. The CDR3 runs to 13 residues. The CDR3 loop reads CASTERGLSEAFF. For the CDR3, the DNA is TGTGCCAGCACTGAAAGGGGTTTGAGTGAAGCTTTCTTT.

The rearrangement joins TRBV19 to TRBJ1-1, with D maybe TRBD1 (5 bases). The CDR3 sequence is 13 residues long. Trimming pared 5 bases from V and 0 bases from J, leaving 7 bases between. Germline CDR1 is LNHDA and CDR2 is SQIVND (reference sequence). The CDR3 here is CASSQTVNTEAFF. For the CDR3, the DNA is TGTGCCAGTAGTCAGACAGTGAACACTGAAGCTTTCTTT.

The chain recombines TRBV10-3 with TRBJ1-4; 10 bases line up with TRBD1. The germline gives CDR1 ENHRY, CDR2 SYGVKD. V trimming: 5 bases; J trimming: 7 bases; junction bases outside the gene matches: 4. This CDR3 region has 14 residues. CDR3 coding DNA: TGTGCCATCAGTAGCGGACAGGGGGGTGAAAAACTGTTTTTT. It encodes CAISSGQGGEKLFF.

The rearrangement links TRBV19 to TRBJ2-5; 9 bases are a match to TRBD1. Germline CDR1 is LNHDA and CDR2 is SQIVND (reference sequence). CDR3 length: 13 amino acids. Trimming took 7 bases from V and 5 from J; bases not matched to a gene: 5. CDR3 region: CASTRDREETQYF. DNA for the CDR3: TGTGCCAGTACCCGGGACAGGGAGGAGACCCAGTACTTC.

In its sample, this clone was seen a few times. The rearrangement uses TRBV25-1 and TRBJ1-2; D is uncertain. The CDR3 consists of 13 residues. Germline values: CDR1 MGHDK, CDR2 SYGVNS. V was trimmed by 4 bases and J by 4 bases, leaving 10 bases between them. CDR3 coding DNA: TGTGCCAGCAGTGCCACAAGCGCCTATGGCTACACCTTC. It translates to CASSATSAYGYTF.